This T cell receptor (beta chain) was captured in a study of technical replicates of blood from several donors. The CDR3 covers 16 residues. Trimming cost V 3 bases and J 5 bases, with 19 bases left between them. Germline V gives CDR1 LNHDA, CDR2 SQIVND (reference sequence). Assay: immunoSEQ multiplex PCR; the TCRdb copy retains only in-frame clones and omits some. The table lists some 91,000 clones, approximately 95% of them singletons. The sequencing sample was made of T cells isolated from PBMCs. This rearrangement joins TRBV19 to TRBJ2-5; maybe TRBD2 (5 bases). The clonotype originates from a human donor in good health. The CDR3 region is CASSIEGEGFAETQYF. CDR3 nucleotide sequence: TGTGCCAGTAGTATTGAGGGTGAGGGTTTTGCGGAGACCCAGTACTTC.